This TCR beta chain is drawn from a study of blood T cells in healthy people across ages. Whole-study context: Template switching picked up about one barcoded beta molecule for each two T cells.

PCR was performed a second time for about 7 to 12 cycles using a sample-barcoded 5' primer and a J-beta primer mix. No fewer than 3 million CDR3-containing paired-end reads came from each sample. TCRdb passed the 5' RACE reads through MiXCR, listing each CDR3 protein once. The table shows over 1,500,000 distinct CDR3 sequences, with about two fifths occurring only once. This CDR3 contains 15 residues. In germline, CDR1 is MDHEN, CDR2 SYDVKM. Trimming removed 6 bases at V and 1 base at J, with 15 bases between. Drawing of peripheral blood yielded about 10 milliliters from each donor. Per sample, extraction of total RNA gave at least 5.5 micrograms in every case. This clonotype was seen a few times.

The specimen sequenced was blood. The sequence was collected from a human donor in good health. The V and J genes are TRBV28 and TRBJ1-1, with D perhaps matching TRBD1 (6 bases). In nucleotides, the CDR3 is TGTGCCAGCAGGGTCTCCGGGACATCGAACACTGAAGCTTTCTTT. Protein product: CASRVSGTSNTEAFF.